These 6 T cell receptor beta chains share one sample of origin, sequenced in a study of cytomegalovirus exposure and HLA in healthy donors. Assay: immunoSEQ multiplex PCR; the TCRdb copy retains only in-frame clones and omits some. This table has 120,000 or so clones, roughly 90% appearing once. The sample consisted of PBMCs. Source of these receptors: a woman aged 18-29 years in good health and CMV-seronegative.

This chain connects TRBV28 to TRBJ2-3; 10 bases agree with TRBD2. CDR1 and CDR2 from the germline V gene are MDHEN and SYDVKM. Germline trimming cut 3 bases from V and 5 bases from J; bases unmatched to any gene: 5. This CDR3 has 15 amino acids. The CDR3 here is CASSFLAGVLDTQYF. CDR3 DNA sequence: TGTGCCAGCAGTTTCCTAGCGGGAGTCTTAGATACGCAGTATTTT.

The chain carries TRBV2 and TRBJ1-3; no definite D call. Germline V gene sequence: CDR1 SNHLY, CDR2 FYNNEI. V was trimmed by 3 bases and J by 0 bases, leaving 9 bases between them. This CDR3 has 15 residues. DNA for the CDR3: TGTGCCAGCAGTGAGCGGCAACACTCTGGAAACACCATATATTTT. Translating it yields CASSERQHSGNTIYF.

This chain links TRBV28 with TRBJ1-2; 8 bases line up with TRBD1. There are 15 residues in the CDR3. Losses at the gene ends were 4 bases for V and 8 bases for J; bases not matched to a gene: 12. Looked up from germline, CDR1 is MDHEN and CDR2 is SYDVKM. DNA of the CDR3: TGTGCCAGCAGTTCCGGACAGGGTTCGGCAGGGGGCTACACCTTC. Its translation: CASSSGQGSAGGYTF.

To note about this clone: The germline gene is not matched at one end of the junction; a read error may be the cause. The V gene is TRBV27, the J gene TRBJ1-6, with 9 bases matching TRBD1. This CDR3 comprises 16 residues. Germline V gene data show CDR1 as MNHEY and CDR2 as SMNVEV (reference sequence). This CDR3 is CASSSGTGSFNSPLHF. The CDR3 nucleotides are TGTGCCAGCAGTTCCGGGACAGGGTCCTTTAATTCACCCCTCCACTTT.

This clone was observed once. V usage is TRBV9 and J usage is TRBJ1-3; a possible D gene is TRBD1 (6 bases). CDR1 and CDR2 from the germline V gene are SGDLS and YYNGEE. This CDR3 comprises 17 residues. V was clipped by 4 bases and J by 2 bases, with 19 bases between them. The CDR3 DNA reads as TGTGCCAGCAGCCCCACTACAGGGAAGGGCGCTGGAAACACCATATATTTT. Translation gives CASSPTTGKGAGNTIYF.

CDR3: CASSGPGTGLNYEQYF. CDR3 nucleotide sequence: TGTGCCAGCAGTGGGCCCGGGACAGGCCTCAATTACGAGCAGTACTTC. V gene TRBV6-1 combines with J gene TRBJ2-7; TRBD1 matches at 8 bases. V gave up 4 bases and J gave up 4 bases; unmatched junction bases: 12. Germline assignment: CDR1 MNHNS and CDR2 SASEGT. This CDR3 has 16 amino acids.